This T cell receptor beta chain was retrieved from a study of T cell repertoires in cytomegalovirus infection. Points from the study as a whole: What dominated the ex vivo response were HLA-C-restricted CMV-specific TCR beta clonotypes. Cumulative public TCR beta family frequency identified CMV carriers with the relevant HLA.

TCRdb re-called the reads through MiXCR, storing one row per CDR3 protein. The table lists around 430,000 distinct CDR3 sequences, about two fifths of them singletons. Concerning this clonotype itself: Antigen: not known.

CDR3 length: 14 residues. V shed 2 bases, J shed 12 bases, and the junction held 7 bases outside the gene matches. Germline V lookup: CDR1 SGHTA, CDR2 FQGNSA. The input for sequencing was cultured PBMCs, taken from culture after CMV antigen stimulation. The receptor was derived from a human donor in good health (CMV status not recorded). Some clones in this sample may be carry-over from other donors' samples. J is TRBJ2-1 and V is TRBV7-2, with TRBD2 matching over 10 bases. CDR3 bases: TGTGCCAGCAGCTTAACGCTAGCGGGAGATCGGCAGTTCTTC. Its protein is CASSLTLAGDRQFF.